Listed below are T cell receptor beta chains from one sample, sequenced in a study of shared clonotypes between healthy human individuals. Sequenced by immunoSEQ multiplex PCR; TCRdb stores in-frame clones only, minus some. The sample has 330,000 or so clones; less than 85% are singletons. The sample was memory CD4+ T cells sorted from blood. The receptors originated from a young man in good health. Each CDR3 is given with its conserved first and last residue. A D gene is named only where the DNA matches it firmly.

d_call	v_call	cdr3_aa
.	TRBV6-1	CASSLQGETQYF
.	TRBV5-8	CAVNPQDHYEQYF
.	TRBV13	CASSLMRGTNTEAFF
.	TRBV5-1	CASKSGTDNQPQHF
TRBD1	TRBV5-4	CASSKPGQGLGKNIQYF
TRBD2	TRBV6-5	CASSSSSGRTYEQYF
.	TRBV21-1	CASPSYEQYF
.	TRBV5-6	CASSLIRSETQYF
TRBD2	TRBV6-1	CASSVSGARSSYNEQFF
TRBD1	TRBV4-3	CASSRKTGDEQFF
TRBD1	TRBV14	CASSQRKQGAFEKLFF
TRBD2	TRBV10-2	CASSEVLAGGQNEQFF
.	TRBV10-1	CASSEFGGPTTDTQYF
TRBD2	TRBV7-2	CASSPLPGTSGYEQYF
TRBD2	TRBV13	CASSLGLSGGTYEQYF
.	TRBV7-8	CASSLRSGANVLTF
.	TRBV18	CASSPLGQGNSPLHF
.	TRBV10-1	CASGQGGPQETQYF
TRBD2	TRBV7-9	CASSGSSGRALPEQFF
TRBD1	TRBV5-1	CASSYSSGGAGYEQYF
TRBD1	TRBV28	CASTSRTGGFDGYTF
TRBD1	TRBV5-8	CASSLPGGTGGFEQFF
TRBD1	TRBV12-5	CASAFDRAYGYTF
.	TRBV7-7	CASSLRQTGELFF
.	TRBV27	CASSGVFGYNEQFF
TRBD2	TRBV5-6	CASSIRLAGVRYEQYF
.	TRBV28	CASTLNPRDEQYF
.	TRBV10-1	CASSDRFDGNSYEQYF
.	TRBV7-2	CASSLGQGTQETQYF
.	TRBV28	CASSSQGRASSYEQYF
.	TRBV20-1	CNLRGDIGYTF
.	TRBV19	CASQSPGTGTDTQYF
.	TRBV7-9	CASSLGVTEAFF
TRBD2	TRBV27	CASRQAGGNDEQYF
.	TRBV28	CATKLFVTADQPQHF
.	TRBV19	CASSMARLEENNEQFF
TRBD2	TRBV27	CASRTSGRSGYEQYF
.	TRBV2	CASKVNTEAFF
.	TRBV7-3	CASSLGLGGAETQYF
TRBD2	TRBV2	CASSAGLAGGGQETQYF
.	TRBV10-2	CASTPAVVYNSPLHF
.	TRBV7-9	CASSPDWSYEQYF
TRBD2	TRBV11-2	CASTRLAGMYEQYF
TRBD2	TRBV2	CASGAGVLITQYF
TRBD1	TRBV4-1	CASSQVRDRALTNEKLFF
TRBD1	TRBV2	CASTGAGGTVNEQFF
.	TRBV14	CASSRFSGWGSDEQFF
.	TRBV27	CASRTRTGGQPQHF
TRBD1	TRBV5-1	CASSLMGQGDYGYTF
.	TRBV5-6	CASSAGLLGVYEQYF
.	TRBV5-4	CASSTEGSAHNEQFF
.	TRBV11-3	CASSKGAYEQFF
.	TRBV6-1	CASSGPLGSTDTFRDTQYF
.	TRBV7-9	CASSLARGHSSYEQYF
TRBD1	TRBV30	CAWTRIMDRGNSPLHF